This T cell receptor beta chain was recovered during a study of blood T cell repertoires in COVID-19. Study context: The United States, Italy and Spain were the sources of the acute and convalescent COVID-19 samples. Nucleic acid was either cDNA or gDNA, and it came from T cells, B-cell-depleted T cells, or PBMCs.

Germline V gene lookup returns CDR1 SGHVS and CDR2 FQNEAQ. The CDR3 covers 15 residues. Trimming left V 5 bases short and J 8 bases short, with 18 bases between. How the authors handled the data: Nucleated cell number was recorded as an estimate derived from reference gene primer amplification. Data came from immunoSEQ multiplex PCR; TCRdb stores just in-frame clones and leaves some out. The V and J calls and clone size were taken over from that table, and D and trimming were inferred from the DNA. The data contain just under 20,000 clones, approximately 93% of them singletons. The sequencing input was peripheral blood. The receptor was derived from a woman aged 45-65 years with active COVID-19. The rearrangement joins TRBV7-8 to TRBJ1-4, with a tentative D call TRBD1 (6 bases). The chain's CDR3 is CASSQQGGLGEKLFF. The DNA for the CDR3 is TGTGCCAGCAGCCAACAGGGTGGGTTGGGGGAAAAACTGTTTTTT.